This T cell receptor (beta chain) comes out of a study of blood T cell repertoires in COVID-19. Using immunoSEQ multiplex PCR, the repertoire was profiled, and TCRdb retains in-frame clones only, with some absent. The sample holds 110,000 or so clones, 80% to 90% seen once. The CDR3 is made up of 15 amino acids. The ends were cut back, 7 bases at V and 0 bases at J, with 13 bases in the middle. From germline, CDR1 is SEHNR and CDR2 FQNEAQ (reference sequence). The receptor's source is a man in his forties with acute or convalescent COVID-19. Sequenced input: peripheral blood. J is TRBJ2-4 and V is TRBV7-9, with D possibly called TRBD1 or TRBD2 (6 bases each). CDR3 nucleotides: TGTGCCAGCACCGAAGGGGGGCTAGCCAAAAACATTCAGTACTTC. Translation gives CASTEGGLAKNIQYF. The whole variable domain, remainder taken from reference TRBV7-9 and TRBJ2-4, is DTGVSQNPRHKITKRGQNVTFRCDPISEHNRLYWYRQTLGQGPEFLTYFQNEAQLEKSRLLSDRFSAERPKGSFSTLEIQRTEQGDSAMYLCASTEGGLAKNIQYFGAGTRLSVL.